The 16 T cell receptor beta chains listed next were all sequenced from one sample in a study of T-cell memory formation after mild COVID-19. TCRdb itself ran the 5' RACE reads through MiXCR, one entry per CDR3 protein. The table includes under 400,000 distinct CDR3 sequences, over 25% detected once. Source material: PBMCs or a T cell subset sorted from them (not recorded which). All receptors derive from an adult woman who had mild COVID-19 (a few samples of this study predate the infection). Cell type and time point are not known.

This clonotype was detected only a few times. The CDR3 coding sequence is TGTGCCAGCATCCTAGGGGCAGGGGGCACAGAGACCCAGTACTTC. It yields the protein CASILGAGGTETQYF. This chain links TRBV7-9 with TRBJ2-5; 8 bases line up with TRBD1. The ends lost 7 bases at V and 4 bases at J; junction bases unmatched: 11. Germline CDR1 reads SEHNR; CDR2 reads FQNEAQ (reference sequence). This CDR3 is 15 amino acids long.

The V call is TRBV7-9, the J call TRBJ2-2; TRBD1 matches 11 bases. V dropped 2 bases and J dropped 3; count of bases not matched to a gene: 8. This CDR3 comprises 18 residues. Germline V CDR1 and CDR2: SEHNR, FQNEAQ (reference sequence). The CDR3 region has the DNA TGTGCCAGCAGCTTACGTCGACCGGGACAGGGGGACACCGGGGAGCTGTTTTTT. It yields the protein CASSLRRPGQGDTGELFF.

This clonotype appeared a single time. J is TRBJ2-1 and V is TRBV18; 8 bases are a match to TRBD2. With V trimmed by 0 bases and J by 6 bases, 7 bases remained unmatched. The CDR3 consists of 16 residues. Per germline, CDR1 KGHSH and CDR2 LQKENI. The CDR3 nucleotides read TGTGCCAGCTCACCACCTAGACGGGAGGGCCTCAATGAGCAGTTCTTC. Translating gives CASSPPRREGLNEQFF.

This chain links TRBV5-1 with TRBJ2-1; 11 nucleotides line up with TRBD2. The CDR3 is 16 residues long. With 4 bases clipped from V and 6 bases from J, the junction kept 9 bases outside the gene matches. Germline V gene lookup returns CDR1 SGHRS and CDR2 YFSETQ. DNA of the CDR3: TGCGCCAGCAGCCCGACTAGCGGGACGACCACCAATGAGCAGTTCTTC. This sequence encodes CASSPTSGTTTNEQFF.

This clonotype was counted a few times. In DNA form, the CDR3 reads TGCAGTGCTAGGCCCAGGGGGGATGTTCAGCCCCAGCATTTT. Translated: CSARPRGDVQPQHF. The J gene is TRBJ1-5, the V gene TRBV20-1; 7 bases fit TRBD1. Germline trimming cut 3 bases from V and 6 bases from J; bases unmatched to any gene: 8. The length of the CDR3 is 14 residues. Germline V gene lookup returns CDR1 DFQATT and CDR2 SNEGSKA (reference sequence).

The rearrangement links TRBV4-1 to TRBJ2-1; 10 bases line up with TRBD1. The CDR3 length is 15 residues. Germline CDR1 reads MGHRA; CDR2 reads YSYEKL. V shed 1 base, J shed 10 bases, and the junction held 7 bases outside the gene matches. The CDR3 DNA follows: TGCGCCAGCAGCCAAGGGGACAGGGGACTTGGAGAGCAGTTCTTC. Its translation is CASSQGDRGLGEQFF.

The V and J genes are TRBV24-1 and TRBJ2-6, with 7 bases fitting TRBD1. Trimming cost V 9 bases and J 0 bases; bases outside gene matches: 10. Per germline, CDR1 KGHDR and CDR2 SFDVKD. The CDR3 sequence is 17 residues long. For the CDR3, the DNA is TGTGCCACCGGGGGACAGTCGAGAAGCTCTGGGGCCAACGTCCTGACTTTC. Encoded protein: CATGGQSRSSGANVLTF.

In DNA form, the CDR3 reads TGTGCCAGCTCAACTCCTGACTCATCCTACGAGCAGTACTTC. It specifies CASSTPDSSYEQYF. This chain joins TRBV2 and TRBJ2-7; no firm D call. Germline assignment: CDR1 SNHLY and CDR2 FYNNEI. This CDR3 comprises 14 residues. Trimming shortened V by 8 bases and J by 1 base, and 15 bases separated the two germline ends.

This chain links TRBV2 with TRBJ1-1; maybe TRBD1 (5 bases). This CDR3 is built from 13 residues. V was shortened by 6 bases and J by 3 bases, with 11 bases between the two germline ends. Per the germline V gene, CDR1 is SNHLY and CDR2 is FYNNEI. The CDR3 spells CASRGTEDTEAFF. The CDR3 DNA reads as TGTGCCAGCAGAGGGACGGAGGACACTGAAGCTTTCTTT.

Of note for this clonotype: At one of its ends the junction is not consistent with the germline gene, which may arise from a read error. The J gene is TRBJ2-7, the V gene TRBV5-1; no definite D call. Germline lookup yields CDR1 SGHRS and CDR2 YFSETQ. This CDR3 contains 13 residues. The CDR3 DNA follows: TGTGCCAGCAGTTTGGGCAGGCCCTACGAGCAGTACTTC. It yields the protein CASSLGRPYEQYF.

The CDR3 DNA reads TGCGCCAGCAGCATGACAGGGAGGGATTCAACCTACGAGCAGTACTTC. Translating it yields CASSMTGRDSTYEQYF. V gene TRBV5-1 combines with J gene TRBJ2-7, with D perhaps given as TRBD1 or TRBD2 (7 bases each). CDR1 and CDR2 (germline): SGHRS, YFSETQ. V shed 4 bases and J shed 2 bases, with 19 bases lying between them. The CDR3 has 16 residues.

This clonotype turned up a few times. The genes are TRBV20-1 and TRBJ1-4; D is ambiguous. Between the trimmed V and J ends, which lost 0 bases and 4 bases, there was a span of 12 bases. In germline, CDR1 is DFQATT, CDR2 SNEGSKA (reference sequence). This CDR3 region has 15 residues. CDR3 DNA sequence: TGCAGTGCTAGAGATATCAACAGAGTTAATGAAAAACTGTTTTTT. Its protein product is CSARDINRVNEKLFF.

This chain links TRBV12-3 or TRBV12-4 with TRBJ1-4, with D possibly being TRBD1 (6 bases). Trimming cost V 2 bases and J 6 bases, with 10 bases left between them. There are 14 residues in the CDR3. CDR3 nucleotide sequence: TGTGCCAGCAGTTTATACAGGGCAGATGAAAAACTGTTTTTT. Amino acid sequence: CASSLYRADEKLFF.

This clonotype was seen only a few times. CDR3 coding DNA: TGTGCCAGCAGCACTGACAGGGGGAATTCACCCCTCCACTTT. This sequence encodes CASSTDRGNSPLHF. This chain uses TRBV7-8 with TRBJ1-6; 9 nucleotides align to TRBD1. This CDR3 contains 14 residues. Per the germline V gene, CDR1 is SGHVS and CDR2 is FQNEAQ. The junction had 3 bases not matched to a gene; V was cut back by 5 bases and J by 7 bases.

This clonotype has a handful of counts. This chain uses TRBV7-7 with TRBJ2-3, with 13 nucleotides matching TRBD2. The CDR3 consists of 15 residues. The J segment lost 6 bases and the V segment lost 5 bases, leaving 5 bases of the junction unmatched. Germline V gene lookup returns CDR1 SSHAT and CDR2 FNYEAQ (reference sequence). CDR3 sequence (DNA): TGTGCCAGCAGCCAGGGACTAGCGGGGACGGATACGCAGTATTTT. It yields the protein CASSQGLAGTDTQYF.

V and J are TRBV7-9 and TRBJ2-7, with TRBD2 as a possible D gene (7 bases). The germline V gene has CDR1 SEHNR and CDR2 FQNEAQ (reference sequence). Trimming removed 5 bases at V and 4 bases at J, with 18 bases between. The CDR3 length is 15 residues. For the CDR3, the DNA is TGTGCCAGCAGCCCTGGCGGAGGGGGGGGATACGAGCAGTACTTC. Encoded protein: CASSPGGGGGYEQYF.